Below are 20 T cell receptor beta chains sequenced from a single sample in a study of CD8 T cells in Susac syndrome. Random hexamers primed reverse transcription of about 0.45 to 1 ug RNA. TCRdb ran MiXCR on the immunoSEQ multiplex PCR reads and lists one entry per CDR3 protein. The profile shows 120,000 or so distinct CDR3 sequences, approximately 96% of them singletons. Sequenced: CD8+ T cells from PBMCs. These receptor sequences come from a human donor with Susac syndrome.

This chain connects TRBV12-3 or TRBV12-4 to TRBJ2-7; perhaps TRBD2 as D (6 bases). The CDR3 has 15 residues. Trimming shortened V by 5 bases and J by 0 bases, and 14 bases separated the two germline ends. The CDR3 reads CASSPPGEGSYEQYF. CDR3 DNA sequence: TGTGCCAGCAGTCCCCCGGGGGAAGGCTCCTACGAGCAGTACTTC.

A single count supports this clonotype. This rearrangement joins TRBV7-9 to TRBJ2-7; a possible D gene is TRBD2 (6 bases). The germline gives CDR1 SEHNR, CDR2 FQNEAQ (reference sequence). The V end was cut by 8 bases, the J end by 6 bases, with 20 bases between. There are 14 residues in the CDR3. The CDR3 sequence: CASRRGVDRGEQYF. DNA of the CDR3: TGTGCCAGCCGACGCGGGGTCGACCGGGGCGAGCAGTACTTC.

The gene calls are TRBV30 and TRBJ2-7; D call uncertain. Germline lookup yields CDR1 GTSNPN and CDR2 SVGIG (reference sequence). Trimming pared 0 bases from V and 4 bases from J, leaving 7 bases between. CDR3 length: 12 residues. The CDR3 DNA sequence: TGTGCCTGGAGTGTACAAGGTTACGAGCAGTACTTC. Amino acids: CAWSVQGYEQYF.

CDR3 DNA sequence: TGTGCCTGGACGACTAGCCGGGCATACAATGAGCAGTTCTTC. Its protein product is CAWTTSRAYNEQFF. The gene calls are TRBV30 and TRBJ2-1, with TRBD2 matching over 7 bases. Germline V gene lookup returns CDR1 GTSNPN and CDR2 SVGIG (reference sequence). The V and J ends lost 4 bases and 4 bases, in that order; junction bases with no gene match: 7. The CDR3 is 14 residues long.

V is TRBV30 and J is TRBJ2-1; TRBD2 matches at 8 bases. V gave up 1 base and J gave up 4 bases; unmatched junction bases: 0. CDR1 and CDR2 from the germline V gene are GTSNPN and SVGIG (reference sequence). The CDR3 sequence is 13 residues long. The CDR3 sequence is CAWSEREYNEQFF. CDR3 bases: TGTGCCTGGAGTGAGCGGGAGTACAATGAGCAGTTCTTC.

This chain links TRBV4-2 with TRBJ1-2; no definite D call. The V gene's germline CDR1 is LGHNA and CDR2 YNFKEQ. The CDR3 totals 14 residues. V lost 4 bases and J lost 8, with 17 bases in between. The CDR3 DNA sequence: TGTGCCAGCAGCCGCCGTGTGTCAGCCGCAGGCTACACCTTC. Protein product: CASSRRVSAAGYTF.

The V gene is TRBV15, the J gene TRBJ1-1; D is undetermined. The germline V gene has CDR1 LNHNV and CDR2 YYDKDF (reference sequence). The CDR3 length is 15 residues. V was cut by 3 bases and J by 1 base, with 12 bases left in between. CDR3 in DNA: TGTGCCACCAGCAGTGACGAGGTAGAGAACACTGAAGCTTTCTTT. Translated: CATSSDEVENTEAFF.

The gene calls are TRBV2 and TRBJ1-6; 7 nucleotides match TRBD1. Germline lookup yields CDR1 SNHLY and CDR2 FYNNEI. CDR3 length: 18 amino acids. Trimming at V came to 8 bases and at J to 9 bases, leaving 22 bases not matched to a gene. CDR3 coding DNA: TGTGCCAGCGGGGGCCACTTGGTGGCAGGGGGTAGGGGTTCACCCCTCCACTTT. Amino acid sequence: CASGGHLVAGGRGSPLHF. Together with reference TRBV2 and TRBJ1-6, the CDR3 gives the full variable domain: EPEVTQTPSHQVTQMGQEVILRCVPISNHLYFYWYRQILGQKVEFLVSFYNNEISEKSEIFDDQFSVERPDGSNFTLKIRSTKLEDSAMYFCASGGHLVAGGRGSPLHFGNGTRLTVT.

The genes are TRBV6-5 and TRBJ2-2; the D is unclear. CDR3 length equals 14 residues. Trimming took off 3 bases at V and 2 bases at J, with 7 bases between the two ends. Looked up from germline, CDR1 is MNHEY and CDR2 is SVGAGI. The CDR3 nucleotides read TGTGCCAGCAGTTATGGGCATAACACCGGGGAGCTGTTTTTT. This codes for CASSYGHNTGELFF.

V gene TRBV4-2 combines with J gene TRBJ1-3, with D unclear. CDR1 and CDR2 (germline): LGHNA, YNFKEQ. This CDR3 has 15 residues. Trimming removed 0 bases from V and 3 bases from J, with 9 bases in between. The CDR3 region has the DNA TGTGCCAGCAGCCAAGATCGGAGTGGTGGAAACACCATATATTTT. This sequence encodes CASSQDRSGGNTIYF.

The chain recombines TRBV15 with TRBJ1-5, with 11 bases aligning to TRBD1. Unmatched junction bases numbered 9, after V lost 0 bases and J lost 5 bases. The length of the CDR3 is 18 residues. In germline, CDR1 is LNHNV, CDR2 YYDKDF (reference sequence). CDR3 nucleotide sequence: TGTGCCACCAGCAGAGAATCTGTCCGGACAGGGGGCCATCAGCCCCAGCATTTT. Translated, it gives CATSRESVRTGGHQPQHF.

The rearrangement joins TRBV20-1 to TRBJ2-1; 13 nucleotides match TRBD2. Per the germline V gene, CDR1 is DFQATT and CDR2 is SNEGSKA (reference sequence). V lost 5 bases and J lost 9; bases outside the gene matches: 4. The CDR3 is 13 amino acids. Written as DNA, the CDR3 is TGCAGTGCTGGACTAGCGGGAGAGGGTGAGCAGTTCTTC. It translates to CSAGLAGEGEQFF.

CDR3 in amino acids: CSARAQLAGDYNEQFF. CDR3 nucleotides: TGCAGTGCTAGAGCGCAACTAGCGGGGGACTACAATGAGCAGTTCTTC. V is TRBV20-1 and J is TRBJ2-1, with 11 bases lining up with TRBD2. J gave up 3 bases and V 1 base, and 5 bases lay outside the gene matches. Germline V lookup: CDR1 DFQATT, CDR2 SNEGSKA (reference sequence). The CDR3 totals 16 residues.

This clonotype was counted once. V and J are TRBV5-6 and TRBJ1-5; 8 bases agree with TRBD1. Germline V CDR1 and CDR2: SGHDT, YYEEEE. J gave up 2 bases and V 3 bases, and 4 bases lay outside the gene matches. This CDR3 is 15 amino acids long. Here the CDR3 DNA reads TGTGCCAGCAGCTCAGGACAGGGCGGCAATCAGCCCCAGCATTTT. This codes for CASSSGQGGNQPQHF. The full variable domain, completed using reference TRBV5-6 and TRBJ1-5, is DAGVTQSPTHLIKTRGQQVTLRCSPKSGHDTVSWYQQALGQGPQFIFQYYEEEERQRGNFPDRFSGHQFPNYSSELNVNALLLGDSALYLCASSSGQGGNQPQHFGDGTRLSIL.

The CDR3 bases are TGTGCCAGCAGCTCGGGTAGCGGGAGAGAGAACTCCTACAATGAGCAGTTCTTC. Protein product: CASSSGSGRENSYNEQFF. The V call is TRBV7-9, the J call TRBJ2-1; 9 nucleotides line up with TRBD2. V lost 4 bases and J lost 0; bases outside the gene matches: 10. CDR1 and CDR2 from the germline V gene are SEHNR and FQNEAQ (reference sequence). CDR3 length equals 18 residues.

The chain combines TRBV10-3 with TRBJ2-1; no clear D. V gave up 2 bases and J gave up 7 bases, with 9 bases separating them. CDR1 and CDR2 from the germline V gene are ENHRY and SYGVKD. CDR3 length: 13 amino acids. CDR3 sequence: CAISEDVGNEQFF. The CDR3 DNA is TGTGCCATCAGTGAGGACGTTGGGAATGAGCAGTTCTTC.

The chain recombines TRBV5-4 with TRBJ2-5, with 11 nucleotides matching TRBD1. Germline-derived CDR1 and CDR2 are SGHNT and YYREEE (reference sequence). The CDR3 spans 13 residues. The junction had 4 bases not matched to a gene; V was cut back by 8 bases and J by 4 bases. CDR3 nucleotides: TGTGCCAGTACGGACAGGGGGCGAGAGACCCAGTACTTC. Its protein product is CASTDRGRETQYF. The variable domain in full, completed from reference TRBV5-4 and TRBJ2-5, reads ETGVTQSPTHLIKTRGQQVTLRCSSQSGHNTVSWYQQALGQGPQFIFQYYREEENGRGNFPPRFSGLQFPNYSSELNVNALELDDSALYLCASTDRGRETQYFGPGTRLLVL.

The CDR3 DNA reads as TGTGCCAGCAGCCTCCATCCGGGACTAGATCGGACCCAGTACTTC. Encoded protein: CASSLHPGLDRTQYF. V is TRBV3-1 and J is TRBJ2-5, with 8 bases fitting TRBD2. V shed 4 bases and J 7 bases; nucleotides not matched to a gene: 11. This CDR3 has 15 amino acids. Germline V gene lookup returns CDR1 LGHDT and CDR2 YNNKEL (reference sequence).

This chain links TRBV2 with TRBJ2-3, with 8 bases that match TRBD2. CDR1 is SNHLY and CDR2 is FYNNEI in the germline V gene. The V and J ends lost 1 base and 1 base, in that order; junction bases with no gene match: 4. The CDR3 contains 16 residues. As DNA, the CDR3 is TGTGCCAGCAGTGAAGACGCGGGGGGAGGCACAGATACGCAGTATTTT. Translating it yields CASSEDAGGGTDTQYF.

The chain uses TRBV5-6 and TRBJ1-1; D unclear. The CDR3 extends over 14 amino acids. Germline CDR1 and CDR2: SGHDT and YYEEEE. Trimming cost V 2 bases and J 1 base, with 9 bases left between them. This CDR3 reads CASSFGRGNTEAFF. CDR3 sequence (DNA): TGTGCCAGCAGCTTCGGACGGGGGAACACTGAAGCTTTCTTT.